This TCR beta chain was observed in a study of shared clonotypes between healthy human individuals. Study at large: Those who served as donors were a couple of women and a few men between the ages of 18 and 49. General observations from the study: Some naive CD4 clonotypes, around 4.9%, turned up in common across several donors.

Assay: immunoSEQ multiplex PCR; the TCRdb copy retains only in-frame clones and omits some. Of more than 2,000,000 clones in the sample, roughly 92% were seen once. Germline-derived CDR1 and CDR2 are MDHEN and SYDVKM. This CDR3 spans 13 amino acids. V was trimmed by 3 bases and J by 4 bases, leaving 9 bases between them. This clone has only a few counts. The target antigen is unknown. V is TRBV28 and J is TRBJ1-2; D is perhaps TRBD1 (6 bases). The sequence was collected from a man between 18 and 35 years old in good health. The source material was naive CD4+ T cells sorted from blood. The subset: CD45RA+ positively selected. The CDR3 protein is CASSFLDSYGYTF. The CDR3 DNA is TGTGCCAGCAGTTTCTTGGACAGCTATGGCTACACCTTC.